This TCR beta chain was captured in a study of shared clonotypes between healthy human individuals. The wider study: CD8 memory received one plate per donor, CD8 naive two, CD4 memory three and CD4 naive three. Study-wide points: Larger richness was generally estimated for naive than memory subsets.

The V end lost 0 bases, the J end lost 2 bases, and 6 bases lay between the germline ends. The CDR3 has 14 residues. The germline gives CDR1 SGHRS, CDR2 YFSETQ. Here immunoSEQ multiplex PCR was the method, and the copy in TCRdb shows in-frame clones only, minus some. In the table there are about 2.3 million clones, just over 90% of which are singletons. This clone was seen more than once but under ten times. The antigen is unknown. The study separated CD4+ cells into CD45RA+ naive and CD45RA-negative memory subsets. Sequenced sample: naive CD4+ T cells from PBMCs. The subset was: CD45RA+ positively selected. This sequence originates from a man younger than 30 in good health. Some clones in this sample may be carry-over from other donors' samples. This chain connects TRBV5-1 to TRBJ1-5; D is uncertain. The CDR3 nucleotides are TGCGCCAGCAGCTTGGACAGTCGCAATCAGCCCCAGCATTTT. Its protein product is CASSLDSRNQPQHF.